These 21 T cell receptor beta chains were all obtained from the same sample, sequenced in a study of blood T cell repertoires in COVID-19. Profiled with immunoSEQ multiplex PCR; TCRdb holds only in-frame clones, not every one. The table lists some 100,000 clones, about 89% of them singletons. Input material: peripheral blood. The receptor set was obtained from a man aged 50 to 60 with acute or convalescent COVID-19.

CDR3 nucleotide sequence: TGCGCCAGCTCCCGGACAGGCGTTAACTATGGCTACACCTTC. This encodes CASSRTGVNYGYTF. The chain recombines TRBV5-1 with TRBJ1-2; TRBD1 matches 7 bases. With 7 bases clipped from V and 1 base from J, the junction kept 7 bases outside the gene matches. Germline V gene data show CDR1 as SGHRS and CDR2 as YFSETQ. The CDR3 extends over 14 amino acids. Using reference TRBV5-1 and TRBJ1-2 for the parts outside the CDR3, the full variable domain is KAGVTQTPRYLIKTRGQQVTLSCSPISGHRSVSWYQQTPGQGLQFLFEYFSETQRNKGNFPGRFSGRQFSNSRSEMNVSTLELGDSALYLCASSRTGVNYGYTFGSGTRLTVV.

The gene calls are TRBV19 and TRBJ2-6; TRBD1 matches at 7 bases. V was clipped by 5 bases and J by 4 bases; unmatched bases: 8. This CDR3 region has 16 residues. The germline CDR1 and CDR2 sequences are LNHDA and SQIVND (reference sequence). CDR3 protein: CASSPWTGSGANVLTF. The CDR3 DNA reads as TGTGCCAGTAGTCCCTGGACAGGTTCAGGGGCCAACGTCCTGACTTTC.

V and J are TRBV12-3 or TRBV12-4 and TRBJ1-3, with D hard to call. This CDR3 contains 13 residues. Trimming shortened V by 5 bases and J by 4 bases, and 9 bases separated the two germline ends. As DNA, the CDR3 is TGTGCCAGCAGTATAACACAGGGAAACACCATATATTTT. The encoded protein is CASSITQGNTIYF.

This chain connects TRBV6-5 to TRBJ1-5, with TRBD1 identical over 10 bases. CDR3 size: 14 residues. J lost 4 bases, V lost 6 bases, and 3 bases had no gene match. The germline CDR1 and CDR2 sequences are MNHEY and SVGAGI. The CDR3 DNA follows: TGTGCCAGCAGCGGACAGGGGGTAAATCAGCCCCAGCATTTT. Its protein product is CASSGQGVNQPQHF.

The V call is TRBV2, the J call TRBJ2-1, with 14 bases identical to TRBD2. Germline V gene data show CDR1 as SNHLY and CDR2 as FYNNEI. V lost 6 bases and J lost 4; bases outside the gene matches: 5. This CDR3 is 16 amino acids long. The CDR3 spells CASRGTSGGLYNEQFF. In DNA, the CDR3 is TGTGCCAGCAGGGGGACTAGCGGGGGTCTTTACAATGAGCAGTTCTTC. The full variable domain, completed using reference TRBV2 and TRBJ2-1, is EPEVTQTPSHQVTQMGQEVILRCVPISNHLYFYWYRQILGQKVEFLVSFYNNEISEKSEIFDDQFSVERPDGSNFTLKIRSTKLEDSAMYFCASRGTSGGLYNEQFFGPGTRLTVL.

The chain links TRBV11-2 to TRBJ1-4; D is unclear. The CDR3 consists of 14 residues. CDR1 is SGHAT, CDR2 FQNNGV, per germline. V was cut by 3 bases and J by 7 bases, with 12 bases left in between. Written as DNA, the CDR3 is TGTGCCAGCAGCTTCCCTGGCGCGGGTGAAAAACTGTTTTTT. This encodes CASSFPGAGEKLFF.

This chain links TRBV18 with TRBJ1-2; TRBD1 agrees at 8 bases. The CDR3 sequence is 14 residues long. Germline assignment: CDR1 KGHSH and CDR2 LQKENI. J lost 5 bases, V lost 4 bases, and 6 bases had no gene match. The CDR3 DNA sequence: TGTGCCAGCTCACGACAGGGGATAGAATATGGCTACACCTTC. Translating gives CASSRQGIEYGYTF.

This clone was detected once. The chain has TRBV5-4 and TRBJ1-1, with D unresolved. Looked up from germline, CDR1 is SGHNT and CDR2 is YYREEE (reference sequence). Trimming left V 1 base short and J 11 bases short, with 18 bases between. CDR3 length: 14 amino acids. CDR3 loop: CASSLSVSPRGAFF. In nucleotides, the CDR3 is TGTGCCAGCAGCTTGTCGGTCAGCCCGCGCGGGGCTTTCTTT.

This chain uses TRBV5-4 with TRBJ2-1, with 15 nucleotides matching TRBD2. Germline trimming cut 6 bases from V and 5 bases from J; bases unmatched to any gene: 9. In germline, CDR1 is SGHNT, CDR2 YYREEE (reference sequence). The length of the CDR3 is 17 residues. CDR3 DNA: TGTGCCAGCACCTTCGGACTAGCGGGAGGGGTCAACAATGAGCAGTTCTTC. Translation gives CASTFGLAGGVNNEQFF. Full variable domain (remainder filled in from reference TRBV5-4 and TRBJ2-1): ETGVTQSPTHLIKTRGQQVTLRCSSQSGHNTVSWYQQALGQGPQFIFQYYREEENGRGNFPPRFSGLQFPNYSSELNVNALELDDSALYLCASTFGLAGGVNNEQFFGPGTRLTVL.

The rearrangement links TRBV12-5 to TRBJ2-1; 9 bases map to TRBD1. The trim removed 5 bases at V and 0 bases at J, leaving 5 bases unmatched. Germline V gene data show CDR1 as LGHNT and CDR2 as FRNRAP. CDR3 size: 16 residues. CDR3 coding DNA: TGTGCTAGTGGTCTCGGACAGGGGATCTCCTACAATGAGCAGTTCTTC. The encoded protein is CASGLGQGISYNEQFF.

The chain employs TRBV2 and TRBJ1-4; no firm D call. V was trimmed by 8 bases and J by 0 bases, leaving 16 bases between them. The germline V gene has CDR1 SNHLY and CDR2 FYNNEI. CDR3 length equals 16 residues. The CDR3 reads CASVNDLQTTNEKLFF. CDR3 DNA: TGTGCCAGCGTTAATGATTTACAGACAACTAATGAAAAACTGTTTTTT.

V is TRBV24-1 and J is TRBJ1-5, with 9 bases that match TRBD1. Trimming at V came to 4 bases and at J to 1 base, leaving 4 bases not matched to a gene. This CDR3 contains 16 residues. Germline values: CDR1 KGHDR, CDR2 SFDVKD. In DNA form, the CDR3 reads TGTGCCACCAGTGACCCCGGGACAGGGAGCAATCAGCCCCAGCATTTT. Residues: CATSDPGTGSNQPQHF.

The CDR3 loop is CASMPGDPNEKLFF. CDR3 DNA: TGTGCCAGTATGCCGGGGGACCCTAATGAAAAACTGTTTTTT. The chain recombines TRBV19 with TRBJ1-4, with TRBD1 as a possible D gene (5 bases). CDR1 and CDR2 (germline): LNHDA, SQIVND (reference sequence). The length of the CDR3 is 14 residues. V was trimmed by 7 bases and J by 3 bases, leaving 12 bases between them.

This chain uses TRBV4-1 with TRBJ2-7, with 11 bases that match TRBD2. Germline values: CDR1 MGHRA, CDR2 YSYEKL. The V and J ends lost 6 bases and 7 bases, in that order; junction bases with no gene match: 11. The CDR3 runs 15 residues. The CDR3 region has the DNA TGCGCCAGCAGACATCTAGCGGGAGGATTGAATGAGCAGTACTTC. It codes for CASRHLAGGLNEQYF.

The chain has TRBV27 and TRBJ2-7, with TRBD1 as a possible D gene (8 bases). Trimming removed 5 bases at V and 2 bases at J, with 16 bases between. Germline lookup yields CDR1 MNHEY and CDR2 SMNVEV (reference sequence). The CDR3 contains 15 residues. In DNA, the CDR3 is TGTGCCAGCAGTCCAACAGGGGGGGCAACCTACGAGCAGTACTTC. It specifies CASSPTGGATYEQYF.

The chain links TRBV7-6 to TRBJ2-3; D is unclear. The germline V gene encodes CDR1 SGHVS and CDR2 FNYEAQ. V was cut by 5 bases and J by 4 bases, with 13 bases left in between. CDR3 length: 14 amino acids. The CDR3 loop is CASSDPGFADTQYF. CDR3 in DNA: TGTGCCAGCAGCGACCCGGGTTTTGCAGATACGCAGTATTTT.

This chain links TRBV6-1 with TRBJ1-2; D is unclear. V gave up 1 base and J gave up 4 bases, with 4 bases separating them. Germline V CDR1 and CDR2: MNHNS, SASEGT. The CDR3 has 12 amino acids. This CDR3 is CASSEGSYGYTF. The CDR3 nucleotides read TGTGCCAGCAGTGAAGGCAGCTATGGCTACACCTTC.

This clone has just one count. The J gene is TRBJ1-2, the V gene TRBV13; TRBD1 is a possible D gene (6 bases). Germline V gene data show CDR1 as PRHDT and CDR2 as FYEKMQ (reference sequence). V was trimmed by 4 bases and J by 3 bases, leaving 9 bases between them. CDR3 length: 13 amino acids. The CDR3 DNA reads as TGTGCCAGCAGCTCACAGGGATACTATGGCTACACCTTC. Translating it yields CASSSQGYYGYTF.

This rearrangement joins TRBV18 to TRBJ2-2; a possible D gene is TRBD2 (6 bases). CDR3 length equals 16 residues. V dropped 2 bases and J dropped 0 bases, with 10 bases sitting between them. Germline CDR1 and CDR2: KGHSH and LQKENI. The CDR3 loop reads CASSPGGTPNTGELFF. DNA for the CDR3: TGTGCCAGCTCACCAGGCGGGACCCCGAACACCGGGGAGCTGTTTTTT.

The CDR3 region has the DNA TGTGCCAGCAGCCGCGGACTAGCTTTTCAAGAGACCCAGTACTTC. Protein sequence: CASSRGLAFQETQYF. This chain links TRBV11-3 with TRBJ2-5; the match to TRBD2 covers 8 bases. The CDR3 is 15 amino acids. The germline V gene has CDR1 SGHNT and CDR2 YENEEA. V lost 5 bases to trimming and J lost 2 bases; unmatched junction nucleotides: 7.

This sequence joins TRBV5-1 and TRBJ2-1; possible D gene TRBD1, 6 bases. The CDR3 is made up of 15 amino acids. Germline CDR1 is SGHRS and CDR2 is YFSETQ. V was pared by 3 bases and J by 4 bases, with 14 bases between. The chain's CDR3 is CASSSEGQSYNEQFF. CDR3 in DNA: TGCGCCAGCAGCTCTGAAGGACAGTCTTACAATGAGCAGTTCTTC. The variable domain in full, completed from reference TRBV5-1 and TRBJ2-1, reads KAGVTQTPRYLIKTRGQQVTLSCSPISGHRSVSWYQQTPGQGLQFLFEYFSETQRNKGNFPGRFSGRQFSNSRSEMNVSTLELGDSALYLCASSSEGQSYNEQFFGPGTRLTVL.